Listed below are T cell receptor beta chains from one sample, sequenced in a study of cytomegalovirus exposure and HLA in healthy donors. Using immunoSEQ multiplex PCR, the repertoire was profiled, and TCRdb retains in-frame clones only, with some absent. The sample lists a few hundred thousand clones; approximately 90% were seen once. The source material was PBMCs. All receptors derive from a woman between 18 and 29 years old in good health and CMV-seronegative. CDR3s include the opening cysteine and the closing phenylalanine or tryptophan. The D gene is left open where the match is weak. Size is omitted from some rows. Given values are once, few, many or a class for expanded clones.

clone_size	v_call	d_call	j_call	cdr3_nt	cdr3_aa
.	TRBV18	TRBD2	TRBJ2-5	TGTGCCAGCTCACCCGGACTAGAGGAGCTGACCCAGTACTTC	CASSPGLEELTQYF
.	TRBV5-1	.	TRBJ1-2	TGCGCCAGCAGCTTGGAGGCGGGGGGCCAGAGCTACACCTTC	CASSLEAGGQSYTF
.	TRBV27	TRBD1	TRBJ1-2	TGTGCCAGCAGTTTACTGGGACAGGGTTCCTATGGCTACACCTTC	CASSLLGQGSYGYTF
.	TRBV5-8	.	TRBJ2-7	.	CASSFGPGDSSYEQYF
few	TRBV9	.	TRBJ1-1	TGTGCCAGCAGCGTCACTGACACAGTGAACACTGAAGCTTTCTTT	CASSVTDTVNTEAFF
.	TRBV9	TRBD1	TRBJ1-1	TGTGCCAGCAGCCAAGATCAGGGGGACCCTGAAGCTTTCTTT	CASSQDQGDPEAFF
.	TRBV6-1	.	TRBJ2-7	TGTGCCAGCAGTGAATTCGACTCAGAGTACGAGCAGTACTTC	CASSEFDSEYEQYF
few	TRBV10-3	.	TRBJ2-7	TGTGCCATCAGTGTTAGCCCTTCGGCAGGGTGGTACGAGCAGTACTTC	CAISVSPSAGWYEQYF
.	TRBV6-5	TRBD2	TRBJ2-2	TGTGCCAGCAGTTGGGGACTAGCCGGGGAGCTGTTTTTT	CASSWGLAGELFF
.	TRBV9	.	TRBJ2-7	TGTGCCAGCAGCGTAGGGGGGGACAGCATATCCGAGCAGTACTTC	CASSVGGDSISEQYF
once	TRBV18	TRBD2	TRBJ2-1	TGTGCCAGCTCACCACTGGTAGCGGGAGATTTACCGGGGGACAATGAGCAGTTCTTC	CASSPLVAGDLPGDNEQFF
.	TRBV4-3	.	TRBJ2-5	TGCGCCAGCAGCCAAGATAAAGGGGTGGAGACCCAGTACTTC	CASSQDKGVETQYF
.	TRBV27	.	TRBJ2-5	TGTGCCAGCACGGACAGTTATAGGGGGATGAGAGGAGAGACCCAGTACTTC	CASTDSYRGMRGETQYF
.	TRBV13	.	TRBJ2-1	TGTGCCAGCAGCCAATGGGGGGAACATGAGCAGTTCTTC	CASSQWGEHEQFF
.	TRBV6-6	TRBD1	TRBJ1-1	TGTGCCAGCAGTTACCGACAGGGATTCCTGAACACTGAAGCTTTCTTT	CASSYRQGFLNTEAFF